This passage covers 8 T cell receptor beta chains from one sample sequenced in a study of siplizumab effects on memory and regulatory T cells. This table comes from immunoSEQ multiplex PCR, and its TCRdb copy is limited to in-frame clones, with some not included. The sample holds approximately 100,000 clones, around 94% seen once. Material: Tregs sorted from blood. The receptors derive from a human donor in good health.

The chain combines TRBV29-1 with TRBJ1-6; 10 nucleotides line up with TRBD1. In germline, CDR1 is SQVTM, CDR2 ANQGSEA. This CDR3 has 14 amino acids. J gave up 8 bases and V 6 bases, and 7 bases lay outside the gene matches. CDR3 coding DNA: TGCAGCGTAAAGACAGGGGGCCGGGATTCACCCCTCCACTTT. It encodes CSVKTGGRDSPLHF.

The gene calls are TRBV5-5 and TRBJ2-3; D may match TRBD1 or TRBD2 (5 bases each). The CDR3 has 14 residues. V was cut by 3 bases and J by 4 bases, with 12 bases left in between. The germline gives CDR1 SGHKS, CDR2 YYEKEE (reference sequence). The CDR3 nucleotides read TGTGCCAGCAGCTCACTGGGGCGGGCAGATACGCAGTATTTT. Translated, it gives CASSSLGRADTQYF.

CDR3 protein: CASSQGQVGYEQYF. DNA for the CDR3: TGTGCCAGCTCCCAGGGACAGGTTGGGTACGAGCAGTACTTC. The chain couples TRBV18 to TRBJ2-7; TRBD1 agrees at 8 bases. Per germline, CDR1 KGHSH and CDR2 LQKENI. The CDR3 is made up of 14 amino acids. V gave up 6 bases and J gave up 4 bases; unmatched junction bases: 8.

This chain uses TRBV28 with TRBJ2-7; no definite D call. CDR1 and CDR2 (germline): MDHEN, SYDVKM. This CDR3 has 14 residues. Trimming shortened V by 8 bases and J by 6 bases, and 20 bases separated the two germline ends. CDR3 loop: CASDLRTWGGEQYF. The CDR3 DNA reads as TGTGCCAGCGATCTTAGAACGTGGGGTGGCGAGCAGTACTTC.

This rearrangement joins TRBV5-1 to TRBJ2-7; 8 bases map to TRBD2. Germline assignment: CDR1 SGHRS and CDR2 YFSETQ. This CDR3 has 12 residues. Germline trimming cut 6 bases from V and 5 bases from J; bases unmatched to any gene: 4. CDR3 loop: CASMGAGDEQYF. DNA for the CDR3: TGCGCCAGCATGGGAGCGGGAGACGAGCAGTACTTC.

The chain links TRBV2 to TRBJ2-2, with 7 bases that match TRBD2. V gave up 7 bases and J gave up 4 bases; unmatched junction bases: 12. The CDR3 runs to 16 residues. CDR1 is SNHLY, CDR2 FYNNEI, per germline. The CDR3 DNA follows: TGTGCCAGCACCAGGGATGGGGGGAGGGCCACCGGGGAGCTGTTTTTT. This sequence encodes CASTRDGGRATGELFF.

This chain joins TRBV11-2 and TRBJ2-7, with a weak D call TRBD2 (6 bases). With 0 bases removed from V and 6 bases from J, the gap between germline ends came to 15 bases. The CDR3 is 15 residues long. Germline loops: CDR1 SGHAT, CDR2 FQNNGV. The CDR3 spells CASSLDHPSVSEQYF. CDR3 in DNA: TGTGCCAGCAGCTTAGATCACCCTAGCGTCTCCGAGCAGTACTTC.

This clone has only one observation. The chain uses TRBV19 and TRBJ2-1, with D tentatively TRBD1 (6 bases). Trimming pared 6 bases from V and 5 bases from J, leaving 14 bases between. This CDR3 comprises 14 residues. The germline CDR1 and CDR2 sequences are LNHDA and SQIVND (reference sequence). The CDR3 reads CASRRGQPNNEQFF. The CDR3 DNA sequence: TGTGCCAGTAGGAGGGGACAACCCAACAATGAGCAGTTCTTC.